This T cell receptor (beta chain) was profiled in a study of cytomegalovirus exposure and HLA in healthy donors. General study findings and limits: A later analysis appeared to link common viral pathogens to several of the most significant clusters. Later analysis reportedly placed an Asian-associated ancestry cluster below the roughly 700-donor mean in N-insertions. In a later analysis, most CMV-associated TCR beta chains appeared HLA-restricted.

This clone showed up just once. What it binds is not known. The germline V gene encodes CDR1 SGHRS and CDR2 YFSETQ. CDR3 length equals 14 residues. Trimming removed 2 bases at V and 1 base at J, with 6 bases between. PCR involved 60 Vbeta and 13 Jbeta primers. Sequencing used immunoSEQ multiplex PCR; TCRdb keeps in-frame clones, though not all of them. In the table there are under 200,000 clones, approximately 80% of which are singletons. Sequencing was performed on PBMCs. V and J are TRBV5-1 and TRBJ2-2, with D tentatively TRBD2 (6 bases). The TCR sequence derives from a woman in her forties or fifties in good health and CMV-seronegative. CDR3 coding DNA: TGCGCCAGCAGCTTCGGGGGGAACACCGGGGAGCTGTTTTTT. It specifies CASSFGGNTGELFF.